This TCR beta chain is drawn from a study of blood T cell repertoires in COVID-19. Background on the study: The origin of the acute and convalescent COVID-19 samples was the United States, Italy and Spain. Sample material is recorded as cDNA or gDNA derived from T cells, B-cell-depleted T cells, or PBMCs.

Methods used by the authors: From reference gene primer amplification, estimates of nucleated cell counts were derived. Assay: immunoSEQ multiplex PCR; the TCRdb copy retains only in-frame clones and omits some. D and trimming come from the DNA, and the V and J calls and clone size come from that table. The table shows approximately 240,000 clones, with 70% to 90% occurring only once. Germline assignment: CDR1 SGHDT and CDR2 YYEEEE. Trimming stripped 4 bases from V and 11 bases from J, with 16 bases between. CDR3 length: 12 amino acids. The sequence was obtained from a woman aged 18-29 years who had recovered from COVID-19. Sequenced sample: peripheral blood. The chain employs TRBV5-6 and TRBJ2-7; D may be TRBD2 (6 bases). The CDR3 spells CASSLRTGGEYF. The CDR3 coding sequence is TGTGCCAGCAGCCTTAGGACTGGAGGGGAGTACTTC.